These 10 T cell receptor beta chains originate from one sample sequenced in a study of blood T cell repertoires in COVID-19. Clones were sequenced by immunoSEQ multiplex PCR, and TCRdb holds only the in-frame ones, with some missing. The sample has approximately 140,000 clones; roughly four fifths are singletons. The sequencing sample was made of peripheral blood. The origin of the receptors is a human donor with acute or convalescent COVID-19. The donor label of this sample is uncertain.

The V call is TRBV7-2, the J call TRBJ1-1; D unresolved. The CDR3 contains 15 residues. V lost 1 base and J 1 base, leaving 10 bases between the germline ends. Per germline, CDR1 SGHTA and CDR2 FQGNSA. The CDR3: CASSLVGGGNTEAFF. Here the CDR3 DNA reads TGTGCCAGCAGCTTAGTCGGCGGAGGGAACACTGAAGCTTTCTTT.

This clone was picked up a small number of times. This sequence joins TRBV30 and TRBJ1-6; TRBD1 matches at 8 bases. The CDR3 extends over 16 amino acids. In germline, CDR1 is GTSNPN, CDR2 SVGIG (reference sequence). The V segment lost 3 bases and the J segment 6 bases; nucleotides outside the gene matches: 10. CDR3 coding DNA: TGTGCCTGGAGCCGAGGTCCAGGGGGCTCTAATTCACCCCTCCACTTT. Its protein product is CAWSRGPGGSNSPLHF.

This chain connects TRBV10-1 to TRBJ1-1; no reliable D call. CDR3 size: 14 residues. The V gene's germline CDR1 is WNHNN and CDR2 SYGVQD (reference sequence). Trimming removed 0 bases at V and 1 base at J, with 6 bases between. The CDR3 sequence is CASSESAGNTEAFF. The CDR3, as DNA: TGCGCCAGCAGTGAGTCTGCGGGGAACACTGAAGCTTTCTTT.

This chain joins TRBV7-9 and TRBJ1-4, with TRBD1 matching over 9 bases. CDR1 SEHNR and CDR2 FQNEAQ come from the germline V gene (reference sequence). V shed 4 bases, J shed 8 bases, and the junction held 11 bases outside the gene matches. The CDR3 covers 16 residues. The CDR3 DNA reads TGTGCCAGCAGCTCCCGGGACAGGGAGAGAACAGAAAAACTGTTTTTT. Amino acid sequence: CASSSRDRERTEKLFF.

The rearrangement joins TRBV18 to TRBJ2-3; 10 bases line up with TRBD1. The CDR3 contains 15 residues. Germline values: CDR1 KGHSH, CDR2 LQKENI. V gave up 6 bases and J gave up 1 base; unmatched junction bases: 4. The CDR3: CASSTGGVRTDTQYF. For the CDR3, the DNA is TGTGCCAGCTCGACAGGGGGCGTCCGCACAGATACGCAGTATTTT. The full variable domain, its missing parts supplied by reference TRBV18 and TRBJ2-3, is NAGVMQNPRHLVRRRGQEARLRCSPMKGHSHVYWYRQLPEEGLKFMVYLQKENIIDESGMPKERFSAEFPKEGPSILRIQQVVRGDSAAYFCASSTGGVRTDTQYFGPGTRLTVL.

The rearrangement uses TRBV24-1 and TRBJ1-4, with 7 bases that match TRBD1. The CDR3 runs 15 residues. Germline V lookup: CDR1 KGHDR, CDR2 SFDVKD. V dropped 3 bases and J dropped 5; count of bases not matched to a gene: 5. CDR3 sequence: CATSDPTGENEKLFF. The CDR3 bases are TGTGCCACCAGTGATCCAACAGGGGAGAATGAAAAACTGTTTTTT.

The V gene is TRBV12-3 or TRBV12-4, the J gene TRBJ2-1; D is possibly TRBD2 (5 bases). The CDR3 is 13 amino acids. Trimming removed 5 bases at V and 8 bases at J, with 13 bases between. The CDR3 reads CASSLFRRHEQFF. The CDR3, as DNA: TGTGCCAGCAGTCTCTTCCGGAGGCATGAGCAGTTCTTC.

Remarks on this clone: Other DNA sequences within the sample encode an identical CDR3. The chain combines TRBV3-1 (or the pseudogene TRBV3-2) with TRBJ1-2; the match to TRBD1 covers 7 bases. CDR1 and CDR2 from the germline V gene are LGHDT and YNNKEL (reference sequence). The CDR3 is 12 amino acids. Trimming at V came to 4 bases and at J to 5 bases, leaving 1 base not matched to a gene. The CDR3 coding sequence is TGTGCCAGCAGCCGGACAGGATATGGCTACACCTTC. This sequence encodes CASSRTGYGYTF.

This sequence joins TRBV14 and TRBJ1-2, with a possible D match to TRBD1 (5 bases). The CDR3 length is 12 residues. Germline V gene data show CDR1 as SGHDN and CDR2 as FVKESK. The germline V and J ends were trimmed by 4 bases and 8 bases, with 11 bases remaining between them. The CDR3 DNA follows: TGTGCCAGCAGCCTCCCTAAGGGGGGCTACACCTTC. It encodes CASSLPKGGYTF.

The rearrangement uses TRBV7-3 and TRBJ1-1; D is ambiguous. Germline CDR1 is SGHTA and CDR2 is FQGTGA. The CDR3 contains 13 residues. V lost 5 bases and J 1 base, leaving 8 bases between the germline ends. The CDR3 DNA sequence: TGTGCCAGCAGCCTCGAGCGGAACACTGAAGCTTTCTTT. This codes for CASSLERNTEAFF.